The sequence of this T cell receptor (beta chain) was determined in a study of blood T cell repertoires in COVID-19. Overall study: Samples of COVID-19 (acute and convalescent) were obtained from the United States, Italy and Spain. Sources were T cells, B-cell-depleted T cells, or PBMCs; the material itself was cDNA or gDNA.

The CDR3 is made up of 13 amino acids. Trimming stripped 2 bases from V and 9 bases from J, with 12 bases between. Germline V gene data show CDR1 as SGHTA and CDR2 as FQGTGA. Measured with immunoSEQ multiplex PCR; TCRdb has only the in-frame clones, and not every one. The data contain fewer than 110,000 clones, over 60% of them singletons. The chain joins TRBV7-3 to TRBJ2-3; D perhaps matches TRBD1 (5 bases). The sequence came from a man in his 70s with acute or convalescent COVID-19. Material: peripheral blood. CDR3 nucleotides: TGTGCCAGCAGCTTAGGGGCAGATCCCACGCAGTATTTT. This translates into CASSLGADPTQYF.